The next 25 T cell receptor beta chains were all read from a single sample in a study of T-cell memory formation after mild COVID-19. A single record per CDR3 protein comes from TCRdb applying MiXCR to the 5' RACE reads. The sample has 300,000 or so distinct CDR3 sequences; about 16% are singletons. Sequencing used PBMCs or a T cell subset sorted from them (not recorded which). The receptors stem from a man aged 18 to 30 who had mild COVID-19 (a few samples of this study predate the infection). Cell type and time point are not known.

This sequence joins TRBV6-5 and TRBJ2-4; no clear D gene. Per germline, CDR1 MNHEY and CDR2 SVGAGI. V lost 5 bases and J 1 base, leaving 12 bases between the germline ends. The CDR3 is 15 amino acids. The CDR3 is CASSIDLGAKNIQYF. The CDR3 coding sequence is TGTGCCAGCAGTATAGATCTGGGGGCCAAAAACATTCAGTACTTC.

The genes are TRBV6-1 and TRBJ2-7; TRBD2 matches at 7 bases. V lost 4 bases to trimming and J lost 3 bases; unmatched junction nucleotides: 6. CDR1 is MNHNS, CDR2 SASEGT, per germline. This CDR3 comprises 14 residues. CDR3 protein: CASSALSGGYEQYF. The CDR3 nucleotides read TGTGCCAGCAGTGCTTTATCGGGGGGCTACGAGCAGTACTTC.

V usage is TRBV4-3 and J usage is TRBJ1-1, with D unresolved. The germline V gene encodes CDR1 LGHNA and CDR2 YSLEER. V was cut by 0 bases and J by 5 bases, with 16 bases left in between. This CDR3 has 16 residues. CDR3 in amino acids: CASSQDIGWRDTEAFF. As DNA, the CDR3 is TGCGCCAGCAGCCAAGATATTGGGTGGAGAGATACTGAAGCTTTCTTT.

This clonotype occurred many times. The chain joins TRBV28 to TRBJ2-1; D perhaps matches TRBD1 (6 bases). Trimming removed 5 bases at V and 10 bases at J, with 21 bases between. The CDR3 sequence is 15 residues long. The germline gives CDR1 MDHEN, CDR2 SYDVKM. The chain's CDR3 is CASSTGTPFYYEQFF. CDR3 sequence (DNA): TGTGCCAGCAGTACCGGGACACCCTTTTACTACGAGCAGTTCTTC.

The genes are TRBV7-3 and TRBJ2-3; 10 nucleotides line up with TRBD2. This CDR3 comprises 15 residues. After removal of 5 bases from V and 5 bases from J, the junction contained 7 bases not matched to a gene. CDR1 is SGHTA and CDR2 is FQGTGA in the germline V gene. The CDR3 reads CASSKSGGAIDTQYF. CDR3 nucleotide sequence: TGTGCCAGCAGCAAGAGCGGGGGGGCTATAGATACGCAGTATTTT.

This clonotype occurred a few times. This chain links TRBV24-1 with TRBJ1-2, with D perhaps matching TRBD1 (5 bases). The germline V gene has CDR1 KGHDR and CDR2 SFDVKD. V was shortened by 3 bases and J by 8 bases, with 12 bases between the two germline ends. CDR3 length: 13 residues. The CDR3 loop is CATSDRWGDGYTF. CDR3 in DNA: TGTGCCACCAGTGATCGGTGGGGGGACGGCTACACCTTC.

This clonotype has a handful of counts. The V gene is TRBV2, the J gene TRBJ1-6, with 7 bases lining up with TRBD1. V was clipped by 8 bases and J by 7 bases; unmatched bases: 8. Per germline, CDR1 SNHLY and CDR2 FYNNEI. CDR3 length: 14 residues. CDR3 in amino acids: CASSAGTENSPLHF. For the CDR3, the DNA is TGTGCCAGCTCAGCCGGGACAGAGAATTCACCCCTCCACTTT.

The CDR3 region has the DNA TGTGCCAGCCGGGGGGCCGATAGCGGGGAGCTGTTTTTT. Its protein product is CASRGADSGELFF. The chain is built from TRBV6-5 and TRBJ2-2; perhaps TRBD2 as D (7 bases). The ends were cut back, 8 bases at V and 7 bases at J, with 14 bases in the middle. CDR1 is MNHEY and CDR2 is SVGAGI in the germline V gene. The CDR3 is 13 amino acids.

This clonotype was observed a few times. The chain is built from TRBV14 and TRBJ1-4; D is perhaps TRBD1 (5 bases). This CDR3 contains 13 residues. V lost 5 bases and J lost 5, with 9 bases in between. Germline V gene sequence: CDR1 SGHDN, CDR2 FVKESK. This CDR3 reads CASSGARNEKLFF. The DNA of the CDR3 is TGTGCCAGCAGCGGGGCCCGAAATGAAAAACTGTTTTTT.

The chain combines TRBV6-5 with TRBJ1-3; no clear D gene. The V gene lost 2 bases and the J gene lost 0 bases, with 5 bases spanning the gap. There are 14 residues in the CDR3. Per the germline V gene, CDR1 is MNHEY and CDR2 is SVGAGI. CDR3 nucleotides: TGTGCCAGCAGTTACGACACCTCTGGAAACACCATATATTTT. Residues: CASSYDTSGNTIYF.

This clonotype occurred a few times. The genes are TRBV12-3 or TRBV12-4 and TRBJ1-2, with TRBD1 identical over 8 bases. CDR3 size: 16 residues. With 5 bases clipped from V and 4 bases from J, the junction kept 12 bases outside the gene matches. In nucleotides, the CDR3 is TGTGCCAGCAGTCAGCGCGGACTAGGGACAGGCTATGGCTACACCTTC. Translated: CASSQRGLGTGYGYTF.

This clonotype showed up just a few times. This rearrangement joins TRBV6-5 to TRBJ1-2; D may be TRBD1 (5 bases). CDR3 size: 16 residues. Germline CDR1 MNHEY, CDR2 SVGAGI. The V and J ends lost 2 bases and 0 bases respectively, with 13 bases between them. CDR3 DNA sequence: TGTGCCAGCAGTTACGGCTCAGGGCTGGCTAACTATGGCTACACCTTC. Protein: CASSYGSGLANYGYTF.

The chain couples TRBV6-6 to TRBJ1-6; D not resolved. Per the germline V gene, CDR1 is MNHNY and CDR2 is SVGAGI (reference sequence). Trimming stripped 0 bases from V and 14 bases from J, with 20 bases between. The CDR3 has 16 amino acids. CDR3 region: CASSYSQEPRFMSLHF. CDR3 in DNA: TGTGCCAGCAGTTACTCGCAGGAGCCTCGTTTTATGTCCCTCCACTTT.

The CDR3 sequence is CASSLLRNSGNTIYF. The CDR3 bases are TGTGCCAGCAGTTTGCTAAGAAACTCTGGAAACACCATATATTTT. The chain is built from TRBV12-3 or TRBV12-4 and TRBJ1-3; D uncertain. The CDR3 runs 15 residues. Trimming removed 3 bases at V and 0 bases at J, with 9 bases between.

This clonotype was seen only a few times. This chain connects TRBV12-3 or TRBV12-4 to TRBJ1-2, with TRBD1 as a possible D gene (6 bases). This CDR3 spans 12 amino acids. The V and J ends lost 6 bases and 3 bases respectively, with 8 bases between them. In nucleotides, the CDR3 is TGTGCCAGCAGCTGGGGGCACTATGGCTACACCTTC. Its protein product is CASSWGHYGYTF.

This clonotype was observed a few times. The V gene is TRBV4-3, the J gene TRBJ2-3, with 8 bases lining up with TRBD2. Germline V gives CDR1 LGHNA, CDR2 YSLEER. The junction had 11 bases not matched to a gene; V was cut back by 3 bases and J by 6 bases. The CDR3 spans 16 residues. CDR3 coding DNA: TGCGCCAGCAGCCAGGAGTCAGCGGGGGCGAAGGATACGCAGTATTTT. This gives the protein CASSQESAGAKDTQYF.

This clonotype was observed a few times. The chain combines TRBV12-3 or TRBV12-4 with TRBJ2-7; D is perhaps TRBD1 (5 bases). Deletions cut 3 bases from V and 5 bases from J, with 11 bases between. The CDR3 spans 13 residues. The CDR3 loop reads CASSFGRVNEQYF. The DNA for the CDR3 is TGTGCCAGCAGTTTTGGCAGGGTCAACGAGCAGTACTTC.

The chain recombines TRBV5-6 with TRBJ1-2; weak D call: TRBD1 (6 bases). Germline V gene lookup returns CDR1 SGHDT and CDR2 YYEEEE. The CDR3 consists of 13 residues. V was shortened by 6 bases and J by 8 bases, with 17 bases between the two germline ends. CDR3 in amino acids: CASKMTGPGGYTF. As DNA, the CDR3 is TGTGCCAGCAAGATGACAGGCCCGGGGGGCTACACCTTC.

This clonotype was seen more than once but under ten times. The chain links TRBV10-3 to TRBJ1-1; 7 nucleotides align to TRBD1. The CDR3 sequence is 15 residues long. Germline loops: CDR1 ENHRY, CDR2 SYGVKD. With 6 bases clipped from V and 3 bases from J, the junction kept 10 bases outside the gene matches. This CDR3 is CAIRQPTGTDTEAFF. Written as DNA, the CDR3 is TGTGCCATCAGACAACCGACAGGGACGGACACTGAAGCTTTCTTT.

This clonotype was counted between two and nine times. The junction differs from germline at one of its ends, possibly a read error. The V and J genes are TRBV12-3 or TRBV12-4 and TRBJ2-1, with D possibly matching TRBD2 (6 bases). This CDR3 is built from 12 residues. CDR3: CASSPPSGTGVF. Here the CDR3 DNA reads TGTGCCAGCAGTCCCCCCTCCGGGACGGGGGTCTTC.

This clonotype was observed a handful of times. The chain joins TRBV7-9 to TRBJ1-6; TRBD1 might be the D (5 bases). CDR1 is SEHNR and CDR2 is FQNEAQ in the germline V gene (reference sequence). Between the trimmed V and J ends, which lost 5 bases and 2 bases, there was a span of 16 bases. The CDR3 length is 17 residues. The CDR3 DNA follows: TGTGCCAGCAGCCCCGGAGGGGCCAACGCCTATAATTCACCCCTCCACTTT. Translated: CASSPGGANAYNSPLHF.

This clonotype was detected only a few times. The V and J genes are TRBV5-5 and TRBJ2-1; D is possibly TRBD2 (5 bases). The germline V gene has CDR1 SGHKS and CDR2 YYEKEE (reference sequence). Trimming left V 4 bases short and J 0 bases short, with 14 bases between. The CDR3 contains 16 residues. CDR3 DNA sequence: TGTGCCAGCAGCGAAAGAGGGCAGCTCTCCTACAATGAGCAGTTCTTC. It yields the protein CASSERGQLSYNEQFF.

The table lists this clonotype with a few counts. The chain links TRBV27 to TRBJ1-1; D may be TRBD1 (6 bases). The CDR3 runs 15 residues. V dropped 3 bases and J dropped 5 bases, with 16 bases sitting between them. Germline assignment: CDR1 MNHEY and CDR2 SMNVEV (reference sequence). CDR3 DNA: TGTGCCAGCAGTTTGTCTCCAGGGGCGCAAACTGAAGCTTTCTTT. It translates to CASSLSPGAQTEAFF.

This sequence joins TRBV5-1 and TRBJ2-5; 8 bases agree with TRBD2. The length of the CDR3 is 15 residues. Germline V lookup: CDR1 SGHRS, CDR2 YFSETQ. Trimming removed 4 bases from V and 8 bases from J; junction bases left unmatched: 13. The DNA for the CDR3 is TGCGCCAGCAGCCTGACCGGGAGAGCGGGGGAAACCCAGTACTTC. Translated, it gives CASSLTGRAGETQYF. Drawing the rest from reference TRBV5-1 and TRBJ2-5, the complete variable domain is KAGVTQTPRYLIKTRGQQVTLSCSPISGHRSVSWYQQTPGQGLQFLFEYFSETQRNKGNFPGRFSGRQFSNSRSEMNVSTLELGDSALYLCASSLTGRAGETQYFGPGTRLLVL.

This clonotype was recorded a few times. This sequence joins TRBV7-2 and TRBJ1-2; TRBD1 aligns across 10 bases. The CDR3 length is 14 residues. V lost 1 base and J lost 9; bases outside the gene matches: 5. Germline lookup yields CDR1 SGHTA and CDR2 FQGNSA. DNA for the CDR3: TGTGCCAGCAGCTTAGTGCGGACAGGGGGTAGCTACACCTTC. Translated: CASSLVRTGGSYTF.